Described below is a single T cell receptor (beta chain) sequence and its context. Its antigen remains unidentified. These data belong to a study of beta chain features in type 1 diabetes. The CDR3 runs to 15 residues. V lost 4 bases to trimming and J lost 0 bases, with 12 bases between them. Germline values: CDR1 SGHAT, CDR2 FQDESV (reference sequence). The authors sorted CD4+ naive, central memory, regulatory and stem cell-like memory cells via CD45RO/CCR7/CD25/CD127/CD95/CD27. Whole-study results and caveats: PCR, the amplification step, might favor shorter templates, equally in patients and controls. When Type 1 diabetes patients were examined, their TCRB CDR3s proved moderately but significantly shorter in all four CD4+ subsets.

Expressed TCRB transcripts got sequenced, as all isolated RNA was reverse transcribed. The repertoire was sequenced with immunoSEQ multiplex PCR; TCRdb's copy has only in-frame clones and lacks some. The sample lists about 900,000 clones; 15% to 20% were seen once. This rearrangement joins TRBV11-1 to TRBJ2-5; D not certain. The sample consisted of naive CD4+ T cells from blood. The sequence was obtained from a woman younger than 35 in good health. The CDR3 sequence is CASSSTDWYQETQYF. Written as DNA, the CDR3 is TGTGCCAGCAGCTCGACTGACTGGTACCAAGAGACCCAGTACTTC.